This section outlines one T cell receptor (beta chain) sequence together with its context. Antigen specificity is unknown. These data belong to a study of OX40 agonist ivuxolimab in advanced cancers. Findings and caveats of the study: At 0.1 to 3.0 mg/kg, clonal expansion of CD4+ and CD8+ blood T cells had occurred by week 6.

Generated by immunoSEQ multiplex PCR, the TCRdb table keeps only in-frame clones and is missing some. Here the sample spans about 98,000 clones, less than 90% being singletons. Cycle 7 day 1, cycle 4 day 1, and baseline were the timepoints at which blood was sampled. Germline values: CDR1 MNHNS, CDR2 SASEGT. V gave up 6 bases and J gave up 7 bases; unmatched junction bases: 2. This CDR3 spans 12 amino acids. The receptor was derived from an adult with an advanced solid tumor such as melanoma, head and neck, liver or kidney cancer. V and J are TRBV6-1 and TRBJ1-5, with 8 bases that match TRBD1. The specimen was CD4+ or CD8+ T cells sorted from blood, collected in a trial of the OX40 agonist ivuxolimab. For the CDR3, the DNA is TGTGCCAGCAGCAGGGGGCCCCAGCCCCAGCATTTT. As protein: CASSRGPQPQHF.